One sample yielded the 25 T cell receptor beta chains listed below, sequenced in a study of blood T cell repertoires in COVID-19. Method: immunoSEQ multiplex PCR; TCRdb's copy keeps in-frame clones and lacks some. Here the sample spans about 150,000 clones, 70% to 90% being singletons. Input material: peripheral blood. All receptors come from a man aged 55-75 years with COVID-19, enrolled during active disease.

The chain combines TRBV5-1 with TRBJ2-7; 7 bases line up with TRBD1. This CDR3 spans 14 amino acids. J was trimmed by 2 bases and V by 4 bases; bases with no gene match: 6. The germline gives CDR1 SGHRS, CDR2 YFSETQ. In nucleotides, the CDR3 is TGCGCCAGCAGCCTAGATGGACAGGCCTACGAGCAGTACTTC. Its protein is CASSLDGQAYEQYF.

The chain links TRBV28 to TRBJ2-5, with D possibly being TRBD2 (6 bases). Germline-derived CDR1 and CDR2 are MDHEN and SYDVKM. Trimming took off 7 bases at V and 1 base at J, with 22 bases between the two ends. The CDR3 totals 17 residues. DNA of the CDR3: TGTGCCAGCATCCCTGGGTGGCTAGCGAACCTCCAAGAGACCCAGTACTTC. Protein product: CASIPGWLANLQETQYF.

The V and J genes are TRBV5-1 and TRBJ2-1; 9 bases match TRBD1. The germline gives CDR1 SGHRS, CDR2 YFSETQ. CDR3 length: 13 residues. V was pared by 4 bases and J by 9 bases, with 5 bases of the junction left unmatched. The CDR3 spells CASSKGQGVEQFF. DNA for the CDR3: TGCGCCAGCAGCAAGGGACAGGGTGTTGAGCAGTTCTTC.

This CDR3 is CASSSGGLRNTEAFF. CDR3 nucleotide sequence: TGTGCCAGCAGTTCTGGGGGACTGCGAAACACTGAAGCTTTCTTT. This chain uses TRBV28 with TRBJ1-1, with a weak D call TRBD1 (5 bases). Deletions cut 4 bases from V and 2 bases from J, with 14 bases between. The length of the CDR3 is 15 residues. Germline loops: CDR1 MDHEN, CDR2 SYDVKM.

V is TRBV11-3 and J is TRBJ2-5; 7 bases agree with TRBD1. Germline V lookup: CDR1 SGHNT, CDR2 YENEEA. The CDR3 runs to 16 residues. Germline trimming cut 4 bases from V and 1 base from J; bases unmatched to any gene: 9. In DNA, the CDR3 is TGTGCCAGCAGCTCAATTACAGGGGTCCCCCAAGAGACCCAGTACTTC. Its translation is CASSSITGVPQETQYF.

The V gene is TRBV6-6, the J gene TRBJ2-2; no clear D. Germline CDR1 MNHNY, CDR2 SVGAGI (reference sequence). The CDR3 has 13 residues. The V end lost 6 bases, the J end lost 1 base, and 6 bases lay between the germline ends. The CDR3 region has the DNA TGTGCCAGCAGGGGCGTGAACACCGGGGAGCTGTTTTTT. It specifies CASRGVNTGELFF.

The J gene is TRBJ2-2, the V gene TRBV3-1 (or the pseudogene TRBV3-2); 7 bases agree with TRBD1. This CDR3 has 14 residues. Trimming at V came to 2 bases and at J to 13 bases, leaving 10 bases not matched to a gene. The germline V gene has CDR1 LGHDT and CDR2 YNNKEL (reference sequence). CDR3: CASSQKGRQGWLFF. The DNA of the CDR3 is TGTGCCAGCAGCCAAAAGGGACGACAGGGTTGGCTGTTTTTT.

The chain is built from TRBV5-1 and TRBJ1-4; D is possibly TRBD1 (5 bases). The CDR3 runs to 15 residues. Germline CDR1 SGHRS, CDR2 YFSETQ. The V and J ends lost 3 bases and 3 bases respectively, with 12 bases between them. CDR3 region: CASSWGEVSNEKLFF. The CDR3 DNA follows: TGCGCCAGCAGCTGGGGGGAGGTATCTAATGAAAAACTGTTTTTT.

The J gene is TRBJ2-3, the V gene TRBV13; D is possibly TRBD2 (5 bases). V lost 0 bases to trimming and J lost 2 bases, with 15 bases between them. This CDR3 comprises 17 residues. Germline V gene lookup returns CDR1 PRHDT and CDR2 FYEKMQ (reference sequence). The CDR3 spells CASSLGTRVSVTDTQYF. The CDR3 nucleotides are TGTGCCAGCAGCTTAGGCACGAGGGTCTCCGTCACAGATACGCAGTATTTT.

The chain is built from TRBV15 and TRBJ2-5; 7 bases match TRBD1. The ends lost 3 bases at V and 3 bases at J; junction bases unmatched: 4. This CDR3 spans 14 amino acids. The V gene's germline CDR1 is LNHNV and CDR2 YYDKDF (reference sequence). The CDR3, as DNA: TGTGCCACCAGCAGGTCCGGGACAGAAGAGACCCAGTACTTC. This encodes CATSRSGTEETQYF.

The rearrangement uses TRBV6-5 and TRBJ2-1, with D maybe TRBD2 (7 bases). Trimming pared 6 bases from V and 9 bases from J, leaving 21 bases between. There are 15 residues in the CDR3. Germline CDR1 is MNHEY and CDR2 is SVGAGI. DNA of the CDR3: TGTGCCAGCAGCGGGGGGCAAATGCCCTTCTTTGAGCAGTTCTTC. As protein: CASSGGQMPFFEQFF.

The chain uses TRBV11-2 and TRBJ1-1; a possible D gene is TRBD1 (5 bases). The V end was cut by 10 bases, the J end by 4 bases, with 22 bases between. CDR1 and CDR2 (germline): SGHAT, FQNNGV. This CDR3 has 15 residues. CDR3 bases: TGTGCCACCAAGATAGGGGTCTCGCCAGGCACTGAAGCTTTCTTT. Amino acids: CATKIGVSPGTEAFF.

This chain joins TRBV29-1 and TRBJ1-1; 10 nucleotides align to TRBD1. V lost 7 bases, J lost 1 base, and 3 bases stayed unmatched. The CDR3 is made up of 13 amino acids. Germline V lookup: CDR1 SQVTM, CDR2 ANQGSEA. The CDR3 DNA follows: TGCAGCGGGGACAGGGGACAGAACACTGAAGCTTTCTTT. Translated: CSGDRGQNTEAFF.

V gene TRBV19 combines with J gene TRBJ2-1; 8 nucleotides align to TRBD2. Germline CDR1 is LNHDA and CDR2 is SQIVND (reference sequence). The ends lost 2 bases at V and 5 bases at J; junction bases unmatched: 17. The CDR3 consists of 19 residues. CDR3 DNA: TGTGCCAGTAGTATACAGGGACGTGGGATTAGCGGGATCCACAATGAGCAGTTCTTC. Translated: CASSIQGRGISGIHNEQFF. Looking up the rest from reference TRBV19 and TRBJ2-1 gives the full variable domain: DGGITQSPKYLFRKEGQNVTLSCEQNLNHDAMYWYRQDPGQGLRLIYYSQIVNDFQKGDIAEGYSVSREKKESFPLTVTSAQKNPTAFYLCASSIQGRGISGIHNEQFFGPGTRLTVL.

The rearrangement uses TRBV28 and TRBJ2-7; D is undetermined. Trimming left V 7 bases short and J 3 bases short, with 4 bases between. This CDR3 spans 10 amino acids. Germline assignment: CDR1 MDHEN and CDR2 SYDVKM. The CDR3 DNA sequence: TGTGCCAGCAACTTCTACGAGCAGTACTTC. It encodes CASNFYEQYF.

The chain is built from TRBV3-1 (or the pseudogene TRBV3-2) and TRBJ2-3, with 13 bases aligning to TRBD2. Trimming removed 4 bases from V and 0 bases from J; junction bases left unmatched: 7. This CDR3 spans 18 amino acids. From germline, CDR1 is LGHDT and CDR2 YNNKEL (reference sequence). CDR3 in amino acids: CASSPDWTSGGSTDTQYF. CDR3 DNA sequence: TGTGCCAGCAGCCCCGACTGGACTAGCGGGGGTAGCACAGATACGCAGTATTTT.

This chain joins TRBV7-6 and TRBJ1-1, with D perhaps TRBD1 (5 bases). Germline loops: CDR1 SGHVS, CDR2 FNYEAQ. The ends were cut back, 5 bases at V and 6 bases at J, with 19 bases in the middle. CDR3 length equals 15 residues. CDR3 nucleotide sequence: TGTGCCAGCAGCGCCGCCCGATGGGGGGGGGCTGAAGCTTTCTTT. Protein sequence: CASSAARWGGAEAFF.

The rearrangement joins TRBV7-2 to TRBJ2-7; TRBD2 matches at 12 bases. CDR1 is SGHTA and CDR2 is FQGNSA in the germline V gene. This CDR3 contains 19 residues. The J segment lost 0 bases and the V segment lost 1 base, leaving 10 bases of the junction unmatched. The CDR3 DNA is TGTGCCAGCAGCTTAGTGGGGCCTAGCGGGGGGGAACTCTCCTACGAGCAGTACTTC. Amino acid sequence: CASSLVGPSGGELSYEQYF.

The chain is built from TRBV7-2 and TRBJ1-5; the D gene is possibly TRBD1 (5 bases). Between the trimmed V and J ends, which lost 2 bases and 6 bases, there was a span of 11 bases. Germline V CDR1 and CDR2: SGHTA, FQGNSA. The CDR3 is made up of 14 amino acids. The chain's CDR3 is CASSLTGAPQPQHF. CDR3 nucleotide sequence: TGTGCCAGCAGCTTAACTGGGGCCCCTCAGCCCCAGCATTTT.

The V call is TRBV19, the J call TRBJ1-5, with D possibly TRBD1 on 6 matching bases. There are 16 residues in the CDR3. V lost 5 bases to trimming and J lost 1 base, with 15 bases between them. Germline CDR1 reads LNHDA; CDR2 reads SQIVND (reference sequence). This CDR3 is CASSDTGFWSNQPQHF. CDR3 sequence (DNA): TGTGCCAGTAGTGACACAGGGTTTTGGAGCAATCAGCCCCAGCATTTT.

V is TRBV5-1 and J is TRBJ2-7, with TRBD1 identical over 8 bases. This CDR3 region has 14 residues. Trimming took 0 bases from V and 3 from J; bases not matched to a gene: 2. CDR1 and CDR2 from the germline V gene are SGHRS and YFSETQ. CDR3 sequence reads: CASSLAGTGYEQYF. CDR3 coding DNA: TGCGCCAGCAGCTTGGCAGGGACAGGCTACGAGCAGTACTTC. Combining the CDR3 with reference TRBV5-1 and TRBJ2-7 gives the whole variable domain KAGVTQTPRYLIKTRGQQVTLSCSPISGHRSVSWYQQTPGQGLQFLFEYFSETQRNKGNFPGRFSGRQFSNSRSEMNVSTLELGDSALYLCASSLAGTGYEQYFGPGTRLTVT.

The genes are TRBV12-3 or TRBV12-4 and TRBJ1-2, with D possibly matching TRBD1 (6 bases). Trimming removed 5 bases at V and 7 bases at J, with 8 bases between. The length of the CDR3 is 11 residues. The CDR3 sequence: CASSQGSGYTF. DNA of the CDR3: TGTGCCAGCAGTCAGGGGTCTGGCTACACCTTC.

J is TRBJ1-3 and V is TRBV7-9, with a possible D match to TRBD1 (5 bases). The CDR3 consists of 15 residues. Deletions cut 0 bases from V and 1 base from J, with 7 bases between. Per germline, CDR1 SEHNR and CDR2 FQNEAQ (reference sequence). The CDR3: CASSLAGTSGNTIYF. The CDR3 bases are TGTGCCAGCAGCTTAGCGGGGACTTCTGGAAACACCATATATTTT.

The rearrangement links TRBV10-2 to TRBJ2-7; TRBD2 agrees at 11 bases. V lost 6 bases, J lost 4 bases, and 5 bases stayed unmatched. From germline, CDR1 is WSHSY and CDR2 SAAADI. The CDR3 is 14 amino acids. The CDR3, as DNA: TGCGCCAGCAGGCTAGCGGGAGGTCAATACGAGCAGTACTTC. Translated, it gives CASRLAGGQYEQYF.

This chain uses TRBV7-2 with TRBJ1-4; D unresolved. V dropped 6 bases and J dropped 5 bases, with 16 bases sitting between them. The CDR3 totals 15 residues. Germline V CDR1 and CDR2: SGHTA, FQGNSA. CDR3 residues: CASSSRISPNEKLFF. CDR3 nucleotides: TGTGCCAGCAGTTCCAGGATTTCACCAAATGAAAAACTGTTTTTT.